Given below is one T cell receptor (beta chain) in context. No antigen is known for it. These data belong to a study of T cell responses to AZD1222 COVID-19 vaccine. Study-level points and caveats: AZD1222 recipients seropositive at baseline numbered only six.

V lost 6 bases and J lost 5, with 13 bases in between. The CDR3 has 13 residues. Germline V CDR1 and CDR2: MNHEY, SVGAGI. Using immunoSEQ multiplex PCR, the repertoire was profiled, and TCRdb retains in-frame clones only, with some absent. The sample records about 140,000 clones, 92% being singletons. Sequenced material: peripheral blood, taken on day 0 of AZD1222 vaccination. The clonotype comes from an adult in good health. The chain uses TRBV6-5 and TRBJ1-2, with D possibly TRBD1 on 5 matching bases. This CDR3 is CASSRGAAYGYTF. The CDR3 DNA is TGTGCCAGCAGCCGCGGGGCAGCTTATGGCTACACCTTC.